Included here is one T cell receptor beta chain sequence, with context. V was pared by 2 bases and J by 3 bases, with 20 bases between. The CDR3 runs 17 residues. Germline values: CDR1 SEHNR, CDR2 FQNEAQ (reference sequence). This entry is derived from a study of shared T cell receptors in the human thymus. The method was immunoSEQ multiplex PCR; TCRdb's version includes in-frame clones alone and lacks a portion of them. The table lists 630,000 or so clones, more than 70% of them singletons. The same sample was also studied in work on human thymus T cells. This second report adds: Finnish infants who were healthy and having corrective surgery for congenital heart defects made up the donors. The thymus was resected at corrective cardiac surgery.

The genes are TRBV7-9 and TRBJ2-7, with D possibly being TRBD1 (5 bases). This TCR was recovered from a boy in the first two years of life with a congenital heart defect. Source material: thymocytes. The CDR3 DNA follows: TGTGCCAGCAGCTTACTATCGCCAGGGTCAGGAGTCTACGAGCAGTACTTC. Translated: CASSLLSPGSGVYEQYF.